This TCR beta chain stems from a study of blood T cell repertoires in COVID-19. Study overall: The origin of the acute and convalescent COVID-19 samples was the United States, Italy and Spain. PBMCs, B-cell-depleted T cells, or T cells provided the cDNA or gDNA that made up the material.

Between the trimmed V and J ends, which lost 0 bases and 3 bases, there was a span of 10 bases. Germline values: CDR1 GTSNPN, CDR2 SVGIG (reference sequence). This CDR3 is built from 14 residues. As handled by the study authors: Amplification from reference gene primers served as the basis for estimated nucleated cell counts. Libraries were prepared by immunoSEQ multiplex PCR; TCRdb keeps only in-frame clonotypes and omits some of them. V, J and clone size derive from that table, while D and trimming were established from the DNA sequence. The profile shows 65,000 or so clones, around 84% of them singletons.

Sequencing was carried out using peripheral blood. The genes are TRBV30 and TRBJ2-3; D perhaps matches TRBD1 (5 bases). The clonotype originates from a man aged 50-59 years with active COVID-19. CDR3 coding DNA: TGTGCCTGGAGTGTAGGGGCGGCGACAGATACGCAGTATTTT. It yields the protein CAWSVGAATDTQYF.